The 16 T cell receptor beta chains given below trace back to one sample, sequenced in a study of PD-L1 blockade in urothelial cancer (dated 2017 in TCRdb). The library was obtained by the immunoSEQ multiplex PCR assay. TCRdb stores this immuneACCESS table with in-frame sequences only. Part of the clones is absent; in the studies checked, under half of the shortfall reflects unresolved V genes, and no reason is known for the rest. The sample table contains over 65,000 clones; only one count was recorded for 75% to 90% of them. The ten largest clones capture 4.5% to 5% of the sample. The sample's time point label is to be understood as: pretreatment peripheral blood. The sample was PBMCs, taken around atezolizumab (anti-PD-L1) treatment. The receptor source for this set is a man aged 65 to 79 with urothelial cancer.

The V gene is TRBV7-2, the J gene TRBJ2-2; perhaps TRBD2 as D (5 bases). V was trimmed by 5 bases and J by 7 bases, leaving 20 bases between them. This CDR3 has 16 amino acids. CDR1 and CDR2 from the germline V gene are SGHTA and FQGNSA. The chain's CDR3 is CASSLVPRQAGGELFF. The CDR3 DNA reads TGTGCCAGCAGCCTAGTTCCCCGGCAGGCGGGCGGGGAGCTGTTTTTT. Combining the CDR3 with reference TRBV7-2 and TRBJ2-2 gives the whole variable domain GAGVSQSPSNKVTEKGKDVELRCDPISGHTALYWYRQSLGQGLEFLIYFQGNSAPDKSGLPSDRFSAERTGGSVSTLTIQRTQQEDSAVYLCASSLVPRQAGGELFFGEGSRLTVL.

The genes are TRBV14 and TRBJ1-1; D ambiguous. The CDR3 has 14 amino acids. V lost 1 base to trimming and J lost 5 bases, with 11 bases between them. Germline V CDR1 and CDR2: SGHDN, FVKESK. CDR3 in amino acids: CASSQGRGRTEAFF. The DNA for the CDR3 is TGTGCCAGCAGCCAAGGTCGGGGTCGGACTGAAGCTTTCTTT. The variable domain in full, with the rest retrieved from reference TRBV14 and TRBJ1-1, is EAGVTQFPSHSVIEKGQTVTLRCDPISGHDNLYWYRRVMGKEIKFLLHFVKESKQDESGMPNNRFLAERTGGTYSTLKVQPAELEDSGVYFCASSQGRGRTEAFFGQGTRLTVV.

The rearrangement joins TRBV28 to TRBJ1-4; D gene ambiguous. With 4 bases removed from V and 1 base from J, the gap between germline ends came to 13 bases. Germline CDR1 and CDR2: MDHEN and SYDVKM. The CDR3 has 16 residues. DNA for the CDR3: TGTGCCAGCAGTTCTGTACCCGGAGGAACTAATGAAAAACTGTTTTTT. Translated, it gives CASSSVPGGTNEKLFF.

The chain employs TRBV30 and TRBJ1-2, with D maybe TRBD1 (5 bases). V dropped 2 bases and J dropped 8 bases, with 15 bases sitting between them. Germline CDR1 GTSNPN, CDR2 SVGIG (reference sequence). CDR3 size: 13 residues. CDR3 coding DNA: TGTGCCTGGAGTCCACGGGACTCCGGGGGCTACACCTTC. Translating it yields CAWSPRDSGGYTF.

The chain carries TRBV30 and TRBJ1-5; a weak D match, TRBD1 (6 bases). Trimming removed 4 bases from V and 6 bases from J, with 16 bases in between. This CDR3 is 14 amino acids long. Germline V gives CDR1 GTSNPN, CDR2 SVGIG (reference sequence). CDR3 loop: CAWTRTGFSQPQHF. The CDR3 region has the DNA TGTGCCTGGACCAGAACAGGGTTTTCTCAGCCCCAGCATTTT.

The chain joins TRBV9 to TRBJ2-2, with a tentative D call TRBD2 (6 bases). The CDR3 consists of 18 residues. Between the trimmed V and J ends, which lost 0 bases and 4 bases, there was a span of 19 bases. The V gene's germline CDR1 is SGDLS and CDR2 YYNGEE. The CDR3 nucleotides read TGTGCCAGCAGCGTAGAGGTCCAACCCCTGGGAGGCACCGGGGAGCTGTTTTTT. Protein product: CASSVEVQPLGGTGELFF.

This chain uses TRBV4-1 with TRBJ1-5, with 7 bases aligning to TRBD1. V was pared by 3 bases and J by 5 bases, with 10 bases of the junction left unmatched. The germline CDR1 and CDR2 sequences are MGHRA and YSYEKL. The CDR3 loop spans 16 amino acids. The CDR3 spells CASSHNADRRDQPQHF. For the CDR3, the DNA is TGCGCCAGCAGCCACAACGCGGACAGGCGTGATCAGCCCCAGCATTTT.

The V call is TRBV6-1, the J call TRBJ2-3, with 8 bases identical to TRBD1. Germline V CDR1 and CDR2: MNHNS, SASEGT. The V segment lost 6 bases and the J segment 7 bases; nucleotides outside the gene matches: 12. The CDR3 contains 15 residues. In DNA, the CDR3 is TGTGCCAGCAGCCCCGGACAGGGATATGGCAATACGCAGTATTTT. It codes for CASSPGQGYGNTQYF.

The genes are TRBV19 and TRBJ2-1, with D possibly matching TRBD2 (6 bases). Germline V CDR1 and CDR2: LNHDA, SQIVND (reference sequence). The length of the CDR3 is 14 residues. Trimming shortened V by 4 bases and J by 9 bases, and 16 bases separated the two germline ends. As DNA, the CDR3 is TGTGCCAGTAGTAGTCAAACGGGAGTCGGTGAGCAGTTCTTC. Protein sequence: CASSSQTGVGEQFF.

This clone was seen just once. This chain joins TRBV2 and TRBJ2-2; the match to TRBD1 covers 9 bases. Germline trimming cut 4 bases from V and 7 bases from J; bases unmatched to any gene: 7. The CDR3 runs 15 residues. CDR1 is SNHLY, CDR2 FYNNEI, per germline. This chain's CDR3 is CASSVDRGGIGELFF. CDR3 nucleotide sequence: TGTGCCAGCAGTGTGGACAGGGGTGGTATCGGGGAGCTGTTTTTT. The variable domain in full, with the rest retrieved from reference TRBV2 and TRBJ2-2, is EPEVTQTPSHQVTQMGQEVILRCVPISNHLYFYWYRQILGQKVEFLVSFYNNEISEKSEIFDDQFSVERPDGSNFTLKIRSTKLEDSAMYFCASSVDRGGIGELFFGEGSRLTVL.

The chain carries TRBV28 and TRBJ1-2; unclear D gene. Trimming removed 8 bases from V and 9 bases from J, with 10 bases in between. This CDR3 region has 10 residues. In germline, CDR1 is MDHEN, CDR2 SYDVKM. DNA of the CDR3: TGTGCCAGCTCGGGATCAAGCTACACCTTC. Translating it yields CASSGSSYTF.

This chain connects TRBV14 to TRBJ2-1, with 8 nucleotides matching TRBD2. V lost 8 bases, J lost 2 bases, and 17 bases stayed unmatched. The CDR3 length is 18 residues. The germline V gene has CDR1 SGHDN and CDR2 FVKESK. The CDR3 loop is CASSSGSNNVFPYNEQFF. DNA of the CDR3: TGTGCCAGCTCGAGCGGGAGTAACAACGTCTTTCCCTACAATGAGCAGTTCTTC.

The chain is built from TRBV19 and TRBJ2-7; TRBD2 agrees at 7 bases. The V gene end was trimmed by 5 bases and the J gene end by 7 bases; junction bases not matched to a gene: 20. The CDR3 loop spans 17 amino acids. Germline lookup yields CDR1 LNHDA and CDR2 SQIVND (reference sequence). The CDR3 DNA reads as TGTGCCAGTAGTCCTGGGCTAAGAGGGAGGGCCATAGGAGAGCAGTACTTC. Translation gives CASSPGLRGRAIGEQYF.

The chain joins TRBV20-1 to TRBJ2-3, with 9 bases identical to TRBD2. The germline gives CDR1 DFQATT, CDR2 SNEGSKA (reference sequence). V lost 5 bases and J lost 6; bases outside the gene matches: 0. The CDR3 is 11 amino acids. CDR3 DNA sequence: TGCAGTGCTGCGGGGGGGGATACGCAGTATTTT. Protein product: CSAAGGDTQYF.

The chain employs TRBV5-6 and TRBJ2-5, with 9 bases that match TRBD2. This CDR3 spans 15 amino acids. The J segment lost 2 bases and the V segment lost 0 bases, leaving 2 bases of the junction unmatched. Germline values: CDR1 SGHDT, CDR2 YYEEEE. Written as DNA, the CDR3 is TGTGCCAGCAGCTTGGGACTAGCGGCGCAAGAGACCCAGTACTTC. Translating gives CASSLGLAAQETQYF.

J is TRBJ2-2 and V is TRBV19; 8 nucleotides align to TRBD2. This CDR3 contains 17 residues. V lost 4 bases and J lost 5; bases outside the gene matches: 12. The V gene's germline CDR1 is LNHDA and CDR2 SQIVND (reference sequence). The CDR3 loop reads CASSRPAGAQGTGELFF. CDR3 coding DNA: TGTGCCAGTAGTAGGCCAGCGGGAGCCCAGGGGACCGGGGAGCTGTTTTTT.